These T cell receptor beta chains were read from a single sample in a study of shared clonotypes between healthy human individuals. Measured with immunoSEQ multiplex PCR; TCRdb has only the in-frame clones, and not every one. The table lists 1.5 million to 2.5 million clones, about 95% of them singletons, with under 1.5% in the top ten. Sequencing was done on a sample of naive CD8+ T cells sorted from blood. Every receptor here comes from a young man in good health. Each CDR3 is given with its conserved first and last residue. D genes are given only for firm matches. The size entry is marked missing in some rows and otherwise reads once, few, many or a size class.

CDR3 DNA: TGTGCCAGCAGTCCCCTGAGCAATCAGCCCCAGCATTTT
CDR3 protein: CASSPLSNQPQHF
V gene: TRBV27
J gene: TRBJ1-5
clone size: -
D gene: -

CDR3 DNA: TGTGCCAGCAGCTTACGACAGGGGCAAACCGGGGAGCTGTTTTTT
CDR3 protein: CASSLRQGQTGELFF
V gene: TRBV7-9
J gene: TRBJ2-2
clone size: once
D gene: TRBD1

CDR3 DNA: TGTGCCAGCAGTTTACGCGGGGGGTTCGCCTACGAGCAGTACTTC
CDR3 protein: CASSLRGGFAYEQYF
V gene: TRBV27
J gene: TRBJ2-7
clone size: -
D gene: TRBD2

CDR3 DNA: TGCGCCAGCAGCAGTGCACGGGGTATGGACACTGAAGCTTTCTTT
CDR3 protein: CASSSARGMDTEAFF
V gene: TRBV4-1
J gene: TRBJ1-1
clone size: -
D gene: -

CDR3 DNA: TGTGCCAGCAGCTTAGTGGCTATAACCTACGAGCAGTACTTC
CDR3 protein: CASSLVAITYEQYF
V gene: TRBV7-9
J gene: TRBJ2-7
clone size: -
D gene: -

CDR3 DNA: TGTGCCAGCAGTTACTCCGGGGACTCCCTCTCCTACGAGCAGTACTTC
CDR3 protein: CASSYSGDSLSYEQYF
V gene: TRBV6-6
J gene: TRBJ2-7
clone size: once
D gene: -

CDR3 DNA: TGTGCCAGCAGCTTAGTGGGGGATACCTACGAGCAGTACTTC
CDR3 protein: CASSLVGDTYEQYF
V gene: TRBV11-1
J gene: TRBJ2-7
clone size: -
D gene: -

CDR3 DNA: TGCGCCAGCAGTCAGAGGGCCAGGGGGCGTTCGAGCACCGGGGAGCTGTTTTTT
CDR3 protein: CASSQRARGRSSTGELFF
V gene: TRBV23-1
J gene: TRBJ2-2
clone size: -
D gene: TRBD1

CDR3 DNA: TGTGCCAGCGTGGGGGAGGGCCCGGAAAGCACAGATACGCAGTATTTT
CDR3 protein: CASVGEGPESTDTQYF
V gene: TRBV2
J gene: TRBJ2-3
clone size: -
D gene: TRBD2

CDR3 DNA: TGTGCCAGCAGCTTAGTAGGAGCAACTAATGAAAAACTGTTTTTT
CDR3 protein: CASSLVGATNEKLFF
V gene: TRBV7-9
J gene: TRBJ1-4
clone size: -
D gene: -